Reported below is one TCR beta chain. Its matching antigen is unknown. Though probably carrying unrecorded immune exposures, donors were nominally healthy at sampling. This sample is part of a study of cytomegalovirus exposure and HLA in healthy donors. Across the whole study: Early released data had around 79 million unique TCRs, all coming from HLA-typed donors. Notes on the study in general: Listed as cytomegalovirus-associated were 170 or so TCR beta chains. As was reported, the HLA-A and HLA-B alleles of most subjects were accurately predicted from TCR beta sequences.

PCR primers comprised 60 Vbeta and 13 Jbeta primers. The table came from immunoSEQ multiplex PCR; TCRdb's copy has only in-frame clones and leaves some out. The sample lists some 180,000 clones, roughly 78% occurring once. The V gene's germline CDR1 is MNHEY and CDR2 SVGAGI. The CDR3 is made up of 14 amino acids. V lost 6 bases and J 4 bases, leaving 15 bases between the germline ends. The specimen sequenced was PBMCs. The V and J genes are TRBV6-5 and TRBJ1-2; D not certain. This receptor was taken from a woman younger than 45 in good health and CMV-seropositive. The CDR3 bases are TGTGCCAGCAGCGTTGGGCGTTCCTTCTATGGCTACACCTTC. Its protein is CASSVGRSFYGYTF.